Listed here is a single T cell receptor beta chain. Its antigen is not identified. The CDR3 runs 14 residues. Trimming took off 4 bases at V and 1 base at J, with 10 bases between the two ends. Germline CDR1 reads SGDLS; CDR2 reads YYNGEE. The data were produced by immunoSEQ multiplex PCR, yet TCRdb's version contains in-frame clones alone and is incomplete. Of 100,000 to 150,000 clones in the sample, roughly 90% were seen once. The data stem from a study of T cell responses to AZD1222 COVID-19 vaccine. General study results and limits: Possibly, clonal diversity was underestimated; donors were largely white British and included more females. Repertoires were obtained solely post-peak T cell response.

The sample was peripheral blood, taken on day 0 of AZD1222 vaccination. The clonotype comes from an adult in good health. The rearrangement links TRBV9 to TRBJ2-3; D gene uncertain. In DNA form, the CDR3 reads TGTGCCAGCAGCTCCCGACTCGGCACAGATACGCAGTATTTT. Its translation is CASSSRLGTDTQYF.